The entry that follows covers one TCR beta chain sequence. Its antigen is undetermined. Profiled with immunoSEQ multiplex PCR; TCRdb holds only in-frame clones, not every one. The sample records 150,000 to 250,000 clones, 81% being singletons. The data were taken from a study of cytomegalovirus exposure and HLA in healthy donors. Findings of the study overall: The TCR clusters that emerged in the first cohort tended, a later analysis found, to co-occur in the approximately 130 validation repertoires. In vitro work confirmed that a few CMV-associated chains recognize CMV antigens.

The junction had 5 bases not matched to a gene; V was cut back by 2 bases and J by 6 bases. CDR3 length: 15 amino acids. CDR1 and CDR2 (germline): GTSNPN, SVGIG (reference sequence). The clonotype was recovered from a young woman in good health and CMV-seronegative. The sample comprised PBMCs. The chain carries TRBV30 and TRBJ2-2; TRBD2 aligns across 11 bases. CDR3 region: CAWSRGLAGAGELFF. CDR3 nucleotide sequence: TGTGCCTGGAGTCGAGGACTAGCGGGCGCCGGGGAGCTGTTTTTT. Based on the CDR3 plus reference TRBV30 and TRBJ2-2, the full variable domain is SQTIHQWPATLVQPVGSPLSLECTVEGTSNPNLYWYRQAAGRGLQLLFYSVGIGQISSEVPQNLSASRPQDRQFILSSKKLLLSDSGFYLCAWSRGLAGAGELFFGEGSRLTVL.